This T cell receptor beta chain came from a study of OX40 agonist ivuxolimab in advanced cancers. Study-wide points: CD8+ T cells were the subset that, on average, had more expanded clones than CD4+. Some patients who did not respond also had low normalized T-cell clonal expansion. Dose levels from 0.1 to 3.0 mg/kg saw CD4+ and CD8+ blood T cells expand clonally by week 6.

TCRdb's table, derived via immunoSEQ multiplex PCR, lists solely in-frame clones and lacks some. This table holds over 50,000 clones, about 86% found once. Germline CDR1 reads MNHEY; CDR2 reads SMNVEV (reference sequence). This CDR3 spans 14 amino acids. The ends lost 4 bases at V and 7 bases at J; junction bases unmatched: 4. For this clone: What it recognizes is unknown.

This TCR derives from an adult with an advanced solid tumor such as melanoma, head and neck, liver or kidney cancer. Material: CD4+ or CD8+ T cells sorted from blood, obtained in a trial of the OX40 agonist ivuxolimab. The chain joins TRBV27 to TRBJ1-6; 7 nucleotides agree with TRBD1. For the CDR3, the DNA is TGTGCCAGCAGTTATGGGACAGCCAATTCACCCCTCCACTTT. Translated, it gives CASSYGTANSPLHF.